The 7 T cell receptor beta chains below all came from one sample that was sequenced in a study of yellow fever vaccine responses in identical twins. TCRdb re-called the RT-PCR reads through MiXCR, storing one row per CDR3 protein. This sample has about a thousand distinct CDR3 sequences, with roughly 80% found just once. Sequences were derived from T cells from blood (PBMCs), unsorted or a sorted subset (not recorded which), sampled before or after yellow fever vaccination (not recorded which). These receptors all come from a woman younger than 30 who received the yellow fever vaccine.

This chain uses TRBV6-1 with TRBJ1-5; D unclear. Trimming took off 0 bases at V and 7 bases at J, with 7 bases between the two ends. CDR1 is MNHNS, CDR2 SASEGT, per germline. The CDR3 totals 13 residues. The CDR3 DNA is TGTGCCAGCAGTGAAGCAGAGTTACAGCCCCAGCATTTT. Translation: CASSEAELQPQHF.

The chain has TRBV2 and TRBJ2-7, with D unresolved. V was pared by 5 bases and J by 1 base, with 3 bases between. The CDR3 consists of 11 residues. CDR1 and CDR2 from the germline V gene are SNHLY and FYNNEI. CDR3 loop: CASSRSYEQYF. The CDR3 DNA sequence: TGTGCCAGCAGTAGGTCCTACGAGCAGTACTTC.

This rearrangement joins TRBV5-1 to TRBJ1-1; 8 nucleotides align to TRBD1. Trimming cost V 4 bases and J 2 bases; bases outside gene matches: 7. Germline V lookup: CDR1 SGHRS, CDR2 YFSETQ. The CDR3 totals 15 residues. The chain's CDR3 is CASSPQTGANTEAFF. Here the CDR3 DNA reads TGCGCCAGCAGCCCGCAGACAGGGGCTAACACTGAAGCTTTCTTT.

V and J are TRBV24-1 and TRBJ1-1, with TRBD1 matching 8 bases. Germline assignment: CDR1 KGHDR and CDR2 SFDVKD. With V trimmed by 7 bases and J by 8 bases, 8 bases remained unmatched. This CDR3 is 13 amino acids long. This CDR3 reads CATRPTGTGEAFF. CDR3 in DNA: TGTGCCACCAGACCCACCGGGACAGGAGAAGCTTTCTTT.

The CDR3 region is CAISARGLAGIYEQYF. CDR3 coding DNA: TGTGCCATCAGCGCACGTGGACTAGCGGGGATCTACGAGCAGTACTTC. The rearrangement uses TRBV10-3 and TRBJ2-7; 12 nucleotides align to TRBD2. V lost 6 bases and J lost 3; bases outside the gene matches: 9. CDR3 length: 16 residues. Per the germline V gene, CDR1 is ENHRY and CDR2 is SYGVKD.

The chain carries TRBV18 and TRBJ2-3; D not resolved. Germline V gene sequence: CDR1 KGHSH, CDR2 LQKENI. V was shortened by 4 bases and J by 5 bases, with 1 base between the two germline ends. This CDR3 contains 10 residues. The CDR3 sequence: CASSQDTQYF. CDR3 in DNA: TGTGCCAGCTCACAAGATACGCAGTATTTT.

This chain uses TRBV13 with TRBJ2-1; perhaps TRBD1 as D (5 bases). Germline V CDR1 and CDR2: PRHDT, FYEKMQ (reference sequence). V shed 5 bases and J shed 7 bases, with 9 bases lying between them. The CDR3 is 12 amino acids. The CDR3 coding sequence is TGTGCCAGCAGCCTACAGGCGAATGAGCAGTTCTTC. Translation gives CASSLQANEQFF.